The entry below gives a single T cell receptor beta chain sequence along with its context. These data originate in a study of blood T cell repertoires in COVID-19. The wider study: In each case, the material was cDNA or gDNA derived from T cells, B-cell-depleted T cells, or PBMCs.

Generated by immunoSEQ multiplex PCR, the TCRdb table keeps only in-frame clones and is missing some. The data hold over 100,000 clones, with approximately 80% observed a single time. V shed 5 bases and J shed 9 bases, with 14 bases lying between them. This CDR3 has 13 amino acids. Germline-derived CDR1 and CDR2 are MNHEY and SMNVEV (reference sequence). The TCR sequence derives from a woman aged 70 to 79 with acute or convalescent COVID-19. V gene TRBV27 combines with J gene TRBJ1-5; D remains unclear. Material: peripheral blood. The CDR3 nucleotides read TGTGCCAGCAGTGAAATAGCAAGAGGGCCCCAGCATTTT. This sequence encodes CASSEIARGPQHF.